This T cell receptor (beta chain) comes out of a study of blood T cell repertoires in COVID-19. Turning to the study itself: In each case, the material was cDNA or gDNA derived from T cells, B-cell-depleted T cells, or PBMCs.

In germline, CDR1 is MNHNS, CDR2 SASEGT. Unmatched junction bases numbered 5, after V lost 3 bases and J lost 7 bases. The CDR3 loop spans 15 amino acids. Study processing details: Reference gene primer amplification yielded estimated nucleated cell counts. Generated by immunoSEQ multiplex PCR, the TCRdb table keeps only in-frame clones and is missing some. V, J and clone size derive from that table, while D and trimming were established from the DNA sequence. The sample includes about 190,000 clones, 80% to 90% of them seen just once. This clone was detected only a few times. The origin of this receptor is a man aged 25-45 years with active or convalescent COVID-19. The chain recombines TRBV6-1 with TRBJ2-1; 11 bases agree with TRBD2. The sequencing sample was made of peripheral blood. In DNA form, the CDR3 reads TGTGCCAGCAGTGATCAGGCTAGCGGGGGGAATGAGCAGTTCTTC. Translating it yields CASSDQASGGNEQFF.